These T cell receptor beta chains were read from a single sample in a study of glioma-infiltrating T cells. Via MiXCR, TCRdb re-called the multiplex PCR reads, giving one row per CDR3 protein. In the table there are 100,000 to 150,000 distinct CDR3 sequences, 24% of which are singletons. The sample taken for sequencing was glioma tissue, nonneoplastic brain tissue, or PBMCs (not recorded which). The receptors shown here come from a human donor with low-grade glioma or glioblastoma, undergoing nonglioma brain surgery, or in good health (not recorded which). The CDR3 runs from the conserved cysteine through the conserved F or W. The D gene is left open where the match is weak. The listing skips clone size in some rows; elsewhere it reads once, few, many or a size class.

V	size	D	J	DNA	CDR3
TRBV29-1	few	TRBD1	TRBJ1-1	TGCAGCGTACAAAAGACAGGGGACACTGAAGCTTTCTTT	CSVQKTGDTEAFF
TRBV24-1	few	-	TRBJ2-3	TGTGCCACCAGTGGGGCAGGGAGTGGCACAGATACGCAGTATTTT	CATSGAGSGTDTQYF
TRBV7-2	many	TRBD1	TRBJ1-2	TGTGCCAGCAGCCCTGGACAGGGCAGGCCCTATGGCTACACCTTC	CASSPGQGRPYGYTF
TRBV29-1	-	TRBD2	TRBJ2-1	TGCAGCGTCCGGACTAGCGGGGGGTACTACAATGAGCAGTTCTTC	CSVRTSGGYYNEQFF
TRBV5-1	few	-	TRBJ1-5	TGCGCCAGCAGCTTGGATGGGGGTGAGGGACAGCCCCAGCATTTT	CASSLDGGEGQPQHF
TRBV6-1	few	-	TRBJ1-1	TGTGCCAGCAGTTATTCACTTAGGGTGAACACTGAAGCTTTCTTT	CASSYSLRVNTEAFF
TRBV11-2	-	-	TRBJ2-4	TGTGCCAGCAGCTTTGGGGGCCTGGATAACATTCAGTACTTC	CASSFGGLDNIQYF
TRBV5-1	few	-	TRBJ1-4	TGCGCCAGCAGCTTGGGGACTGAGTGGCGAAAACTGTTTTTT	CASSLGTEWRKLFF
TRBV28	few	TRBD1	TRBJ1-5	TGTGCCAGCACCCCCCCCCGGACAGGGAATCAGCCCCAGCATTTT	CASTPPRTGNQPQHF
TRBV20-1	-	-	TRBJ1-5	TGCAGTGCGGCCCGCGGGGGGGAACAGCCCCAGCATTTT	CSAARGGEQPQHF
TRBV20-1	few	-	TRBJ2-1	TGCAGTGCTTTAAGTTTCGATGAGCAGTTCTTC	CSALSFDEQFF
TRBV6-2/TRBV6-3	many	-	TRBJ2-1	TGTGCCAGCAGGAACTACAGGGATGAGCAGTTCTTC	CASRNYRDEQFF
TRBV28	few	-	TRBJ1-1	TGTGCCCTCAGGGGAGGGGGGTTGATGAACACTGAAGCTTTCTTT	CALRGGGLMNTEAFF
TRBV6-6	many	-	TRBJ2-1	TGTGCCAGCAGTTACTCCGCATACAATGAGCAGTTCTTC	CASSYSAYNEQFF
TRBV4-1	-	TRBD2	TRBJ2-3	TGCGCCAGCAGCCAATCAGGACTAGCGGGGCTGAGCACAGATACGCAGTATTTT	CASSQSGLAGLSTDTQYF
TRBV2	-	TRBD1	TRBJ1-5	TGTGCCAGCAGTCCCGACAGGGCGAGCAATCAGCCCCAGCATTTT	CASSPDRASNQPQHF
TRBV7-9	-	TRBD1	TRBJ2-1	TGTGCCAGCAGCTTAGACAGGGGGCGTAGTTATGAGCAGTTCTTC	CASSLDRGRSYEQFF
TRBV4-1	-	-	TRBJ1-5	TGCGCCAGCAGCCAAGGCCCGGGCCGAAATCAGCCCCAGCATTTT	CASSQGPGRNQPQHF
TRBV24-1	many	-	TRBJ2-3	TGTGCCACCGATCCGGGACTCCCCACAGATACGCAGTATTTT	CATDPGLPTDTQYF
TRBV11-2	-	-	TRBJ1-1	TGTGCCAGCAGCTTGGTACAGGCTGAAGCTTTCTTT	CASSLVQAEAFF
TRBV2	-	TRBD1	TRBJ1-6	TGTGCCAGCAGTGATGGGACGACAGGGCCACTACGAAATTCACCCCTCCACTTT	CASSDGTTGPLRNSPLHF
TRBV10-1	-	TRBD1	TRBJ1-5	TGCGCCAGCAGTAACCGGGACAGATACAATCAGCCCCAGCATTTT	CASSNRDRYNQPQHF
TRBV7-6	-	-	TRBJ2-1	TGTGCCAGCAGCGATCCAGGGGTTGAGCAGTTCTTC	CASSDPGVEQFF
TRBV7-9	-	TRBD1	TRBJ1-4	TGTGCCAGCAGCCCCGGGACAGCTAATGAAAAACTGTTTTTT	CASSPGTANEKLFF
TRBV24-1	-	-	TRBJ1-2	TGTGCCACCAGTACAGCAGGCAAATCTAACTATGGCTACACCTTC	CATSTAGKSNYGYTF
TRBV7-6	-	-	TRBJ1-4	TGTGCCAGCAGCTTAGCCGGCCGGGACCGGAGAGAAAAACTGTTTTTT	CASSLAGRDRREKLFF
TRBV2	-	TRBD1	TRBJ1-1	TGTGCCAGCAGTGGGACAGGAAGGAACACTGAAGCTTTCTTT	CASSGTGRNTEAFF
TRBV28	many	-	TRBJ1-3	TGTGCCAGCAGTTTAGGTGGCTCTGGAAACACCATATATTTT	CASSLGGSGNTIYF